This T cell receptor (beta chain) was sequenced during a study of T cells in Graves' hyperthyroidism and ophthalmopathy. At least ten counts were recorded for this clonotype. Researchers took RNA transcripts and amplified the TCR beta CDR3 regions from them. A first-round RT-PCR of the TCR CDR3 used the HTBI primer set. TCRdb re-analysed the multiplex PCR reads in MiXCR, keeping a single row per CDR3 protein. The sample consists of more than 500,000 distinct CDR3 sequences, roughly 15% of them appearing once. Germline CDR1 reads SQVTM; CDR2 reads ANQGSEA. V lost 6 bases and J 0 bases, leaving 11 bases between the germline ends. CDR3 length equals 13 residues.

What was sequenced was blood. This TCR was sampled from a woman aged 40 to 49 with Graves' ophthalmopathy. V is TRBV29-1 and J is TRBJ1-1; a possible D gene is TRBD1 (6 bases). Here the CDR3 DNA reads TGCAGCGTCCTGACAGGCCTGAACACTGAAGCTTTCTTT. This sequence encodes CSVLTGLNTEAFF.